The entry below describes one TCR beta chain. The J segment lost 4 bases and the V segment lost 6 bases, leaving 5 bases of the junction unmatched. The germline V gene has CDR1 MGHDK and CDR2 SYGVNS. The CDR3 extends over 13 amino acids. Original data processing: Reference gene primer amplification yielded estimated nucleated cell counts. Sequencing was performed with immunoSEQ multiplex PCR; in TCRdb, only in-frame clones are kept and a portion is missing. V and J calls and clone size are copied from that table; D and trimming were computed from the DNA. The sample carries around 90,000 clones, more than 80% recorded once. The sample originates from a study of blood T cell repertoires in COVID-19. In the study overall: The origin of the acute and convalescent COVID-19 samples was the United States, Italy and Spain. PBMCs, B-cell-depleted T cells, or T cells provided the cDNA or gDNA that made up the material.

The sequenced material came from peripheral blood. The TCR originated in a human donor in a cohort sampled during active COVID-19. This chain connects TRBV25-1 to TRBJ1-2; 7 bases are shared with TRBD1. The CDR3 DNA sequence: TGTGCCAGCAGCAGGGGGGTCGGCTATGGCTACACCTTC. Amino acids: CASSRGVGYGYTF.